The 20 T cell receptor beta chains below come from one sample, sequenced in a study of neurological immune-mediated disorders (dated 2019 in TCRdb). Libraries were constructed by 5' RACE. TCRdb names Illumina HiSeq 2500 as the instrument used. The public reads were reprocessed in TCRdb via fastp at Q25 and MiXCR, keeping in-frame beta chains. Every distinct CDR3 protein forms one entry, paired with its most common genes and DNA. Within this sample are fewer than 75,000 distinct CDR3 sequences, with around 3% of them counted one time only. Over 3.5% of the sample lies in the top ten. The sequenced sample consisted of PBMCs. Receptors were obtained from a man aged 35 to 55 with multiple sclerosis.

This clonotype was picked up many times. This sequence joins TRBV7-6 and TRBJ2-1, with D maybe TRBD2 (5 bases). The CDR3 totals 13 residues. V was clipped by 5 bases and J by 9 bases, with 14 bases between them. Germline CDR1 is SGHVS and CDR2 is FNYEAQ. In DNA form, the CDR3 reads TGTGCCAGCAGCCTCCCACTAGGAGTTGAGCAGTTCTTC. This sequence encodes CASSLPLGVEQFF. The full variable domain, its missing parts supplied by reference TRBV7-6 and TRBJ2-1, is GAGVSQSPRYKVTKRGQDVALRCDPISGHVSLYWYRQALGQGPEFLTYFNYEAQQDKSGLPNDRFSAERPEGSISTLTIQRTEQRDSAMYRCASSLPLGVEQFFGPGTRLTVL.

This clonotype came up many times. The V gene is TRBV5-1, the J gene TRBJ2-3; 7 bases fit TRBD2. V shed 9 bases and J 6 bases; nucleotides not matched to a gene: 22. CDR1 SGHRS and CDR2 YFSETQ come from the germline V gene. The CDR3 contains 17 residues. CDR3 nucleotide sequence: TGCGCCACCCAGCCCCGGGCTAGCGGCGGGGGTCTGGATACGCAGTATTTT. Its protein is CATQPRASGGGLDTQYF.

This clonotype was found many times. DNA for the CDR3: TGTGCCAGCAGTTTTGTACTAGCGGGAAGCACAGATACGCAGTATTTT. Translated: CASSFVLAGSTDTQYF. V and J are TRBV2 and TRBJ2-3; 10 bases are a match to TRBD2. This CDR3 has 16 amino acids. V dropped 5 bases and J dropped 0; count of bases not matched to a gene: 5. The V gene's germline CDR1 is SNHLY and CDR2 FYNNEI. The full variable domain, with the rest looked up from reference TRBV2 and TRBJ2-3, is EPEVTQTPSHQVTQMGQEVILRCVPISNHLYFYWYRQILGQKVEFLVSFYNNEISEKSEIFDDQFSVERPDGSNFTLKIRSTKLEDSAMYFCASSFVLAGSTDTQYFGPGTRLTVL.

This clonotype was seen repeatedly, ten times or more. The chain combines TRBV20-1 with TRBJ2-3; 12 nucleotides match TRBD1. Trimming at V came to 2 bases and at J to 5 bases, leaving 5 bases not matched to a gene. The CDR3 consists of 15 residues. CDR1 and CDR2 (germline): DFQATT, SNEGSKA (reference sequence). The CDR3 loop is CSARMGTGGEDTQYF. The CDR3 DNA reads TGCAGTGCTAGAATGGGGACAGGGGGCGAAGATACGCAGTATTTT.

This clonotype has a count of ten or more. The chain combines TRBV12-3 or TRBV12-4 with TRBJ2-2; 7 bases line up with TRBD2. V lost 4 bases, J lost 3 bases, and 5 bases stayed unmatched. The CDR3 runs 15 residues. The CDR3 reads CASSWVSGYTGELFF. The DNA of the CDR3 is TGTGCCAGCAGTTGGGTTAGCGGGTACACCGGGGAGCTGTTTTTT.

This clonotype was recorded many times. The gene calls are TRBV5-1 and TRBJ2-5; a weak D match, TRBD2 (5 bases). The CDR3 spans 15 residues. Per germline, CDR1 SGHRS and CDR2 YFSETQ. V shed 4 bases and J shed 2 bases, with 15 bases lying between them. CDR3 sequence reads: CASSQEPGSQETQYF. Here the CDR3 DNA reads TGCGCCAGCAGCCAAGAACCGGGGTCTCAAGAGACCCAGTACTTC.

This clonotype was seen many times. This sequence joins TRBV27 and TRBJ2-5; a possible D gene is TRBD1 (7 bases). Germline CDR1 MNHEY, CDR2 SMNVEV (reference sequence). V lost 4 bases and J 5 bases, leaving 26 bases between the germline ends. This CDR3 region has 18 residues. The CDR3 reads CASSSRDRVWLGWETQYF. CDR3 in DNA: TGTGCCAGCAGTTCGCGGGACAGAGTCTGGCTAGGTTGGGAGACCCAGTACTTC.

About this clonotype itself: Because it lacks the conserved phenylalanine or tryptophan at the end, this CDR3 is likely a read error. CDR3 region: CASSLEGRGSNQPQHN. The CDR3 DNA follows: TGCGCCAGCAGCTTGGAAGGCAGGGGAAGCAATCAGCCCCAGCATAAT. This sequence joins TRBV5-1 and TRBJ1-5; a possible D gene is TRBD1 (6 bases). This CDR3 comprises 16 residues. The ends were cut back, 0 bases at V and 1 base at J, with 11 bases in the middle. Germline CDR1 is SGHRS and CDR2 is YFSETQ.

This clonotype has at least ten counts. The J gene is TRBJ2-1, the V gene TRBV20-1, with TRBD1 matching 8 bases. The CDR3 length is 12 residues. CDR1 DFQATT and CDR2 SNEGSKA come from the germline V gene (reference sequence). Trimming at V came to 8 bases and at J to 1 base, leaving 1 base not matched to a gene. CDR3 nucleotides: TGCAGTTGGGACAGGTCCTACAATGAGCAGTTCTTC. This sequence encodes CSWDRSYNEQFF.

This clonotype was seen at least ten times. The chain recombines TRBV28 with TRBJ2-2; 11 nucleotides agree with TRBD2. CDR1 and CDR2 from the germline V gene are MDHEN and SYDVKM. This CDR3 has 17 residues. V lost 10 bases, J lost 1 base, and 11 bases stayed unmatched. The CDR3 spells CAIPSGGSRQNTGELFF. CDR3 DNA: TGTGCCATCCCTAGCGGGGGGTCCCGACAGAACACCGGGGAGCTGTTTTTT.

This clonotype was found many times. The genes are TRBV12-3 or TRBV12-4 and TRBJ1-2, with 8 bases fitting TRBD1. The V segment lost 4 bases and the J segment 8 bases; nucleotides outside the gene matches: 12. This CDR3 has 15 amino acids. CDR3 bases: TGTGCCAGCAGTTCAGTCCCTGGACAGGGAGGAGGCTACACCTTC. This translates into CASSSVPGQGGGYTF.

The sample holds many counts of this clonotype. The rearrangement uses TRBV5-1 and TRBJ2-5; unclear D gene. The germline gives CDR1 SGHRS, CDR2 YFSETQ. CDR3 length equals 13 residues. The V end was cut by 0 bases, the J end by 2 bases, with 5 bases between. The CDR3 spells CASSLVVQETQYF. CDR3 bases: TGCGCCAGCAGCTTGGTGGTTCAAGAGACCCAGTACTTC.

In its sample, this clonotype was seen many times. The chain recombines TRBV2 with TRBJ1-4, with D possibly TRBD1 on 6 matching bases. V was clipped by 6 bases and J by 8 bases, with 16 bases between them. Germline V gene data show CDR1 as SNHLY and CDR2 as FYNNEI. The CDR3 has 14 amino acids. Here the CDR3 DNA reads TGTGCCAGCAGCCTGACAGGAGGCAGGGAAAAACTGTTTTTT. Translating gives CASSLTGGREKLFF.

This clonotype was seen repeatedly, ten times or more. The V call is TRBV28, the J call TRBJ1-5; D is perhaps TRBD1 (6 bases). The CDR3 has 16 amino acids. Trimming pared 6 bases from V and 0 bases from J, leaving 15 bases between. The germline V gene encodes CDR1 MDHEN and CDR2 SYDVKM. CDR3 in amino acids: CASRRGGIYSNQPQHF. CDR3 nucleotides: TGTGCCAGCAGACGAGGGGGGATCTATAGCAATCAGCCCCAGCATTTT.

The sample holds many counts of this clonotype. J is TRBJ2-5 and V is TRBV7-2; TRBD1 matches at 8 bases. Trimming cost V 5 bases and J 4 bases; bases outside gene matches: 12. CDR3 size: 16 residues. Looked up from germline, CDR1 is SGHTA and CDR2 is FQGNSA. The CDR3 loop reads CASSRHGQGTGETQYF. The CDR3 coding sequence is TGTGCCAGCAGCCGACACGGACAGGGAACGGGAGAGACCCAGTACTTC.

Many counts were recorded for this clonotype. The gene calls are TRBV15 and TRBJ2-1, with 7 bases aligning to TRBD2. Germline loops: CDR1 LNHNV, CDR2 YYDKDF (reference sequence). The CDR3 is 14 residues long. V lost 0 bases, J lost 10 bases, and 6 bases stayed unmatched. In DNA form, the CDR3 reads TGTGCCACCAGCAGAGATCGGAGCGGGGTCGAGCAGTTCTTC. Its protein product is CATSRDRSGVEQFF.

V and J are TRBV15 and TRBJ2-1; D uncertain. Trimming pared 3 bases from V and 8 bases from J, leaving 8 bases between. There are 12 residues in the CDR3. Germline CDR1 and CDR2: LNHNV and YYDKDF (reference sequence). The chain's CDR3 is CATSSLGYEQFF. The CDR3 DNA reads as TGTGCCACCAGCAGCTTGGGATATGAGCAGTTCTTC.

This clonotype was seen ten or more times. The chain combines TRBV12-3 or TRBV12-4 with TRBJ2-5; 8 nucleotides line up with TRBD2. The CDR3 sequence is 13 residues long. V trimming: 6 bases; J trimming: 5 bases; junction bases outside the gene matches: 5. CDR3 sequence reads: CASRPTGGETQYF. The DNA for the CDR3 is TGTGCCAGCAGGCCTACGGGGGGGGAGACCCAGTACTTC.

At least ten counts were recorded for this clonotype. The chain couples TRBV12-3 or TRBV12-4 to TRBJ2-2; TRBD2 might be the D (6 bases). Between the trimmed V and J ends, which lost 3 bases and 5 bases, there was a span of 10 bases. This CDR3 comprises 14 residues. The CDR3 DNA is TGTGCCAGCAGTTTTAATCGGGAGACCGGGGAGCTGTTTTTT. Its protein product is CASSFNRETGELFF.

This clonotype was found many times. V is TRBV3-1 and J is TRBJ2-3, with D perhaps TRBD1 (6 bases). The CDR3 is 12 residues long. The V gene lost 5 bases and the J gene lost 4 bases, with 7 bases spanning the gap. Germline V gives CDR1 LGHDT, CDR2 YNNKEL (reference sequence). The CDR3 nucleotides read TGTGCCAGCAGCTCAGGGGCAGATACGCAGTATTTT. Protein sequence: CASSSGADTQYF.